Shown below are 21 T cell receptor beta chains from a single sample sequenced in a study of T cell changes during pregnancy in multiple sclerosis. Assay: immunoSEQ multiplex PCR; the TCRdb copy retains only in-frame clones and omits some. Of 40,000 to 60,000 clones detected, 90% to 95% appear once; the ten largest clones hold approximately 10%. The specimen was CD8+ T cells from peripheral blood mononuclear cells, collected after pregnancy. The receptors were gathered from a female donor with multiple sclerosis, enrolled in a pregnancy study.

The gene calls are TRBV15 and TRBJ2-1; D is uncertain. Trimming shortened V by 3 bases and J by 10 bases, and 7 bases separated the two germline ends. This CDR3 has 11 residues. Germline V gives CDR1 LNHNV, CDR2 YYDKDF (reference sequence). The CDR3 region is CATSSLTEQFF. DNA of the CDR3: TGTGCCACCAGCAGCCTTACAGAGCAGTTCTTC.

V gene TRBV27 combines with J gene TRBJ2-1; D unresolved. Trimming left V 3 bases short and J 9 bases short, with 9 bases between. Germline V gives CDR1 MNHEY, CDR2 SMNVEV (reference sequence). The CDR3 spans 12 residues. CDR3 loop: CASSFSSVEQFF. The DNA of the CDR3 is TGTGCCAGCAGTTTTTCGTCGGTTGAGCAGTTCTTC.

V and J are TRBV19 and TRBJ1-2; perhaps TRBD1 as D (5 bases). Per the germline V gene, CDR1 is LNHDA and CDR2 is SQIVND (reference sequence). This CDR3 spans 15 amino acids. Trimming pared 2 bases from V and 2 bases from J, leaving 12 bases between. CDR3 sequence reads: CASSISREVNYGYTF. In DNA form, the CDR3 reads TGTGCCAGTAGTATATCCAGGGAGGTGAACTATGGCTACACCTTC. The full variable domain, its missing parts supplied by reference TRBV19 and TRBJ1-2, is DGGITQSPKYLFRKEGQNVTLSCEQNLNHDAMYWYRQDPGQGLRLIYYSQIVNDFQKGDIAEGYSVSREKKESFPLTVTSAQKNPTAFYLCASSISREVNYGYTFGSGTRLTVV.

The gene calls are TRBV9 and TRBJ2-2, with 11 positions matching TRBD1. Germline CDR1 reads SGDLS; CDR2 reads YYNGEE. The junction had 10 bases not matched to a gene; V was cut back by 2 bases and J by 7 bases. The CDR3 consists of 17 residues. The CDR3 protein is CASSVPASGQGGGELFF. The CDR3 nucleotides read TGTGCCAGCAGCGTCCCAGCCTCGGGACAGGGGGGCGGGGAGCTGTTTTTT.

V gene TRBV15 combines with J gene TRBJ2-2, with TRBD1 matching over 11 bases. Germline CDR1 is LNHNV and CDR2 is YYDKDF (reference sequence). V lost 6 bases, J lost 6 bases, and 9 bases stayed unmatched. The CDR3 is made up of 16 amino acids. The CDR3 protein is CATSSPGQGGPGELFF. The DNA of the CDR3 is TGTGCCACCAGTTCACCGGGACAGGGGGGCCCCGGGGAGCTGTTTTTT. The whole variable domain, remainder taken from reference TRBV15 and TRBJ2-2, is DAMVIQNPRYQVTQFGKPVTLSCSQTLNHNVMYWYQQKSSQAPKLLFHYYDKDFNNEADTPDNFQSRRPNTSFCFLDIRSPGLGDTAMYLCATSSPGQGGPGELFFGEGSRLTVL.

J is TRBJ1-1 and V is TRBV6-5, with a weak D call TRBD1 (5 bases). With 2 bases removed from V and 2 bases from J, the gap between germline ends came to 9 bases. The CDR3 contains 14 residues. Germline V gives CDR1 MNHEY, CDR2 SVGAGI. CDR3 coding DNA: TGTGCCAGCAGTTACGGGCAGGGAAACACTGAAGCTTTCTTT. Its translation: CASSYGQGNTEAFF.

This sequence joins TRBV29-1 and TRBJ2-5; possible D gene TRBD1, 6 bases. The better agreement between TRBJ2-7 and the DNA end casts doubt on the J call. Germline CDR1 is SQVTM and CDR2 is ANQGSEA. CDR3 length equals 12 residues. Here the CDR3 DNA reads TGCAGCGTTCTACAGGGAGACTACGAGCAGTACTTC. Its protein is CSVLQGDYEQYF.

The gene calls are TRBV7-9 and TRBJ2-7; 7 bases agree with TRBD2. The CDR3 loop spans 13 amino acids. V lost 5 bases to trimming and J lost 5 bases; unmatched junction nucleotides: 6. The germline gives CDR1 SEHNR, CDR2 FQNEAQ (reference sequence). The DNA for the CDR3 is TGTGCCAGCAGCCCCGAGGGAGGGCACGAGCAGTACTTC. Its translation is CASSPEGGHEQYF.

J is TRBJ2-1 and V is TRBV28; the D gene is possibly TRBD2 (6 bases). The V gene lost 5 bases and the J gene lost 6 bases, with 17 bases spanning the gap. CDR3 length equals 15 residues. Germline V gives CDR1 MDHEN, CDR2 SYDVKM. CDR3 protein: CASSPPSGVSNEQFF. For the CDR3, the DNA is TGTGCCAGCAGTCCCCCCTCGGGGGTTTCCAATGAGCAGTTCTTC. Filled out from reference TRBV28 and TRBJ2-1, the complete variable domain reads DVKVTQSSRYLVKRTGEKVFLECVQDMDHENMFWYRQDPGLGLRLIYFSYDVKMKEKGDIPEGYSVSREKKERFSLILESASTNQTSMYLCASSPPSGVSNEQFFGPGTRLTVL.

This rearrangement joins TRBV7-9 to TRBJ2-7, with TRBD1 matching 8 bases. The CDR3 length is 14 residues. Per the germline V gene, CDR1 is SEHNR and CDR2 is FQNEAQ (reference sequence). The V segment lost 3 bases and the J segment 4 bases; nucleotides outside the gene matches: 5. The CDR3 DNA reads TGTGCCAGCAGCTTCGGGACAGGATCTTACGAGCAGTACTTC. It codes for CASSFGTGSYEQYF.

The rearrangement uses TRBV4-1 and TRBJ2-5, with D maybe TRBD1 (6 bases). Germline loops: CDR1 MGHRA, CDR2 YSYEKL. Trimming cost V 2 bases and J 2 bases, with 9 bases left between them. The CDR3 consists of 14 residues. DNA for the CDR3: TGCGCCAGCAGCCAAAGGGACAAACAAGAGACCCAGTACTTC. Translating gives CASSQRDKQETQYF.

V usage is TRBV7-2 and J usage is TRBJ2-7, with D possibly TRBD2 on 7 matching bases. CDR3 length: 14 residues. Between the trimmed V and J ends, which lost 6 bases and 3 bases, there was a span of 15 bases. Germline V lookup: CDR1 SGHTA, CDR2 FQGNSA. CDR3 residues: CASSQTGGRYEQYF. The CDR3 DNA sequence: TGTGCCAGCAGTCAAACGGGGGGCCGCTACGAGCAGTACTTC.

The rearrangement joins TRBV19 to TRBJ2-1; 8 bases match TRBD2. CDR3 length equals 15 residues. CDR1 is LNHDA and CDR2 is SQIVND in the germline V gene (reference sequence). V trimming: 2 bases; J trimming: 5 bases; junction bases outside the gene matches: 5. The CDR3 bases are TGTGCCAGTAGTATACCGGGACTAGATAACAATGAGCAGTTCTTC. It encodes CASSIPGLDNNEQFF.

The chain couples TRBV27 to TRBJ2-1; tentatively, D is TRBD2 (7 bases). The CDR3 covers 15 residues. V was shortened by 3 bases and J by 4 bases, with 13 bases between the two germline ends. Germline V gene sequence: CDR1 MNHEY, CDR2 SMNVEV (reference sequence). The CDR3 sequence is CASSFGGGAYNEQFF. The CDR3 region has the DNA TGTGCCAGCAGTTTTGGTGGGGGGGCATACAATGAGCAGTTCTTC.

The chain uses TRBV10-3 and TRBJ1-1, with a weak D call TRBD1 (5 bases). Trimming took off 1 base at V and 0 bases at J, with 9 bases between the two ends. CDR3 length: 15 amino acids. Germline CDR1 ENHRY, CDR2 SYGVKD. The chain's CDR3 is CAISEWEGLNTEAFF. DNA for the CDR3: TGTGCCATCAGTGAGTGGGAGGGGTTGAACACTGAAGCTTTCTTT.

CDR3 residues: CASIGGTGELFF. CDR3 coding DNA: TGTGCCAGCATCGGGGGCACCGGGGAGCTGTTTTTT. This chain uses TRBV5-4 with TRBJ2-2; D may be TRBD2 (6 bases). Per germline, CDR1 SGHNT and CDR2 YYREEE (reference sequence). The V end was cut by 6 bases, the J end by 4 bases, with 7 bases between. This CDR3 has 12 residues.

V usage is TRBV7-9 and J usage is TRBJ1-4; tentatively, D is TRBD1 (6 bases). This CDR3 has 14 amino acids. V dropped 4 bases and J dropped 8 bases, with 14 bases sitting between them. The germline V gene has CDR1 SEHNR and CDR2 FQNEAQ (reference sequence). CDR3 amino acids: CASSSGTMDEKLFF. The CDR3 DNA is TGTGCCAGCAGCTCTGGGACAATGGACGAAAAACTGTTTTTT.

The chain recombines TRBV27 with TRBJ2-7; weak D call: TRBD1 (6 bases). Germline V gene data show CDR1 as MNHEY and CDR2 as SMNVEV (reference sequence). The V and J ends lost 6 bases and 1 base respectively, with 16 bases between them. CDR3 length: 15 residues. CDR3 protein: CASSLRGVASYEQYF. CDR3 DNA: TGTGCCAGCAGCCTCAGGGGTGTAGCATCCTACGAGCAGTACTTC.

CDR3 residues: CASSLGDNYEQYF. The CDR3 DNA is TGTGCCAGCAGCTTGGGGGACAATTACGAGCAGTACTTC. The V call is TRBV5-6, the J call TRBJ2-7, with D possibly being TRBD1 (6 bases). The CDR3 runs to 13 residues. The V end lost 0 bases, the J end lost 4 bases, and 8 bases lay between the germline ends. Germline V gene data show CDR1 as SGHDT and CDR2 as YYEEEE.

The gene calls are TRBV2 and TRBJ2-4; no definite D call. Germline V gene lookup returns CDR1 SNHLY and CDR2 FYNNEI. The CDR3 spans 12 residues. The V end was cut by 4 bases, the J end by 10 bases, with 11 bases between. CDR3 nucleotides: TGTGCCAGCAGTGTAGCTACGGAGATTCAGTACTTC. This sequence encodes CASSVATEIQYF.

The rearrangement links TRBV25-1 to TRBJ1-2; 10 bases agree with TRBD1. Trimming removed 8 bases from V and 5 bases from J; junction bases left unmatched: 8. The CDR3 sequence is 14 residues long. In germline, CDR1 is MGHDK, CDR2 SYGVNS. This CDR3 is CASGPGTGEYGYTF. For the CDR3, the DNA is TGTGCCAGCGGACCGGGGACAGGGGAGTATGGCTACACCTTC.